This T cell receptor beta chain was captured by sequencing in a study of T-cell memory formation after mild COVID-19. Study in general: TCR clusters were largely donor specific. Study outcomes and limitations: The CD4+ clones that contracted clustered mainly within CM and EM, and the CD8+ clones concentrated in EMRA. That cross-reactive memory joined was suggested by some responding clones appearing in pre-infection memory.

About this clonotype itself: Its antigen is unknown.

Barcoded TCR alpha and TCR beta cDNA libraries with UMIs came from 5'RACE using constant-segment primers. TCRdb recomputed calls from the 5' RACE reads with MiXCR, one row per CDR3 protein. The sample includes about 560,000 distinct CDR3 sequences, under 20% of them seen just once. The V end lost 4 bases, the J end lost 4 bases, and 9 bases lay between the germline ends. The CDR3 totals 13 residues. Germline loops: CDR1 SGHNT, CDR2 YYREEE (reference sequence). The receptor's source is an adult woman who had mild COVID-19 (a few samples of this study predate the infection). Cell type and time point are not known. The specimen sequenced was PBMCs or a T cell subset sorted from them (not recorded which). The rearrangement links TRBV5-4 to TRBJ1-3; maybe TRBD1 (6 bases). The CDR3 protein is CASSIRGGNTIYF. In nucleotides, the CDR3 is TGTGCCAGCAGCATCAGGGGCGGAAACACCATATATTTT.